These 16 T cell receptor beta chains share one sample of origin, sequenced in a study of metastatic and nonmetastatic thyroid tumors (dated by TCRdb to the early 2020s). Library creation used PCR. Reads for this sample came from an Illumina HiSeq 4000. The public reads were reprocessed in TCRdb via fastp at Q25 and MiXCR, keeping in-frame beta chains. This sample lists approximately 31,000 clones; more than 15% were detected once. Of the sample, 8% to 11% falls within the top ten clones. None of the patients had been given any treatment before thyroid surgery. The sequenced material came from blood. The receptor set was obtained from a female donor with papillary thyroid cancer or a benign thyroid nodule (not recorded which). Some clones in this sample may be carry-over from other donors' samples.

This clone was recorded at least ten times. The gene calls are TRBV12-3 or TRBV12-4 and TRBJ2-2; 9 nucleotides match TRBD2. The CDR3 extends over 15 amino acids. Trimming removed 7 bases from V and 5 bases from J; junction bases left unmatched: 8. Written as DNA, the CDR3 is TGTGCCAGCAACCCGGGACTAGCAGAGACCGGGGAGCTGTTTTTT. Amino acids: CASNPGLAETGELFF.

CDR3 nucleotides: TGTGCCAGCAGTTTCTCTAGTTCCTACGAGAAGTACGTC. Amino acids: CASSFSSSYEKYV. The gene calls are TRBV12-3 or TRBV12-4 and TRBJ2-7; D gene uncertain. The CDR3 contains 13 residues.

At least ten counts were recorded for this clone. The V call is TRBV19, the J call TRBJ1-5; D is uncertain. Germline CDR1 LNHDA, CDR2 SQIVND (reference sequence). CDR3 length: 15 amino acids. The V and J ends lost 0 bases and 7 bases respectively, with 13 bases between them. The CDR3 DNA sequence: TGTGCCAGTAGTATAGAAGGGAGTTCGTGGCAGCCCCAGCATTTT. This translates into CASSIEGSSWQPQHF.

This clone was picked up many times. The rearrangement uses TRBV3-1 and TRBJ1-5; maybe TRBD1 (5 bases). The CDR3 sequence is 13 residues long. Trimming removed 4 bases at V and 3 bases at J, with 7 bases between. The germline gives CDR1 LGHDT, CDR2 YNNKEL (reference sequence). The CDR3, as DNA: TGTGCCAGCAGCCGGGACCTCAATCAGCCCCAGCATTTT. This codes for CASSRDLNQPQHF.

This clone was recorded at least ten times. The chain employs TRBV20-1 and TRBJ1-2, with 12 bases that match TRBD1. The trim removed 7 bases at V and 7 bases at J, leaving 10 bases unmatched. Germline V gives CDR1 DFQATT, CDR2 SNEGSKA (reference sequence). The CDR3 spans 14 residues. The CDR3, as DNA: TGCAGTGTTTTGGGACAGGGGGCGCATGGTGGCTACACCTTC. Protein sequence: CSVLGQGAHGGYTF.

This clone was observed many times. CDR3 sequence: CAWSVLGASGYTF. The CDR3 DNA follows: TGTGCCTGGAGTGTACTAGGGGCTAGTGGCTACACCTTC. The V call is TRBV30, the J call TRBJ1-2, with a tentative D call TRBD1 (5 bases). The V end was cut by 0 bases, the J end by 7 bases, with 12 bases between. This CDR3 spans 13 amino acids. Germline values: CDR1 GTSNPN, CDR2 SVGIG (reference sequence).

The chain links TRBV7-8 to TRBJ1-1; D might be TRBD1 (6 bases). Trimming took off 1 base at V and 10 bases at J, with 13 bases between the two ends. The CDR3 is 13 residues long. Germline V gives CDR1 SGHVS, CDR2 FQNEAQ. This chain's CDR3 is CASSLGAGVRAFF. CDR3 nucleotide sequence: TGTGCCAGCAGCTTAGGGGCAGGGGTTAGAGCTTTCTTT. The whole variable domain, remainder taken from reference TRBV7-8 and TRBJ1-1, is GAGVSQSPRYKVAKRGQDVALRCDPISGHVSLFWYQQALGQGPEFLTYFQNEAQLDKSGLPSDRFFAERPEGSVSTLKIQRTQQEDSAVYLCASSLGAGVRAFFGQGTRLTVV.

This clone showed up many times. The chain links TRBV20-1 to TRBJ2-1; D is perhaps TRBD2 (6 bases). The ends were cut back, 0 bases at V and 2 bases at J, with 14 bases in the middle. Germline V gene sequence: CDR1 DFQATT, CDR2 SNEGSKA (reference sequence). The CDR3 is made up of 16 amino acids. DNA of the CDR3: TGCAGTGCTAGAGACCAGGACTACCTAACCTACAATGAGCAGTTCTTC. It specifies CSARDQDYLTYNEQFF.

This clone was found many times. In DNA form, the CDR3 reads TGTGCCTGGGGAGGGGTCTCTGGAAACACCATATATTTT. Translating gives CAWGGVSGNTIYF. The rearrangement links TRBV30 to TRBJ1-3; a possible D gene is TRBD1 (5 bases). In germline, CDR1 is GTSNPN, CDR2 SVGIG (reference sequence). V gave up 5 bases and J gave up 0 bases, with 8 bases separating them. The CDR3 is made up of 13 amino acids.

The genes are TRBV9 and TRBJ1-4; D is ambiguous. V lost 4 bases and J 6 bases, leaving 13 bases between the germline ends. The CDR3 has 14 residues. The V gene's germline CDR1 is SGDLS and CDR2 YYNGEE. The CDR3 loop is CASSPDGRDEKLFF. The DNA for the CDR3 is TGTGCCAGCAGCCCGGACGGGCGGGATGAAAAACTGTTTTTT.

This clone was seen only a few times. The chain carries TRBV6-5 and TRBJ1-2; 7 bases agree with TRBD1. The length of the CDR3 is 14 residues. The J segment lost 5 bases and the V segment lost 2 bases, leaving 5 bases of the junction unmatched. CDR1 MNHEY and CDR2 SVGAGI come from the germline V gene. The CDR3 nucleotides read TGTGCCAGCAGTTACGGGACAGCCGGTTATGGCTACACCTTC. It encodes CASSYGTAGYGYTF.

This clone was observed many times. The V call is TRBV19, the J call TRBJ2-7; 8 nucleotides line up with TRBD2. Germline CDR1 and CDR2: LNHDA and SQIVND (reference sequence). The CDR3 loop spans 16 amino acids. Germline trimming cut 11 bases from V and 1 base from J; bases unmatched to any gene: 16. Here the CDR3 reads CALPNEREWSSYEQYF. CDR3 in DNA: TGTGCCCTTCCCAACGAGCGGGAGTGGTCGTCCTACGAGCAGTACTTC.

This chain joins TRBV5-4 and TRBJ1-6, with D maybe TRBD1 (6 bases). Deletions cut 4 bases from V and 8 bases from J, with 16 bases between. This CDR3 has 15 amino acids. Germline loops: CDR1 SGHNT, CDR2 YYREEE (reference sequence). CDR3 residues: CASSPQMGGDSPLHF. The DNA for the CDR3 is TGTGCCAGCAGCCCCCAGATGGGGGGCGATTCACCCCTCCACTTT.

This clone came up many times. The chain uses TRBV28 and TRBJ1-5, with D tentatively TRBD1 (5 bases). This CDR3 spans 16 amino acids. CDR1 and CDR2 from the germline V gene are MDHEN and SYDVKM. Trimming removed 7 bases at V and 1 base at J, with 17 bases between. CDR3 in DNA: TGTGCCAGCACCCTCCGGGGGGGGAGGAGCAATCAGCCCCAGCATTTT. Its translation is CASTLRGGRSNQPQHF.

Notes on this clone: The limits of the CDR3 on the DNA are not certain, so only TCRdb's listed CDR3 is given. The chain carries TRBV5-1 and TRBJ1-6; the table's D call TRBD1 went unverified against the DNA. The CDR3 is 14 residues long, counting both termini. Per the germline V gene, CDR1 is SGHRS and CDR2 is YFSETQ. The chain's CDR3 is CASSWAGGNSPPHF.

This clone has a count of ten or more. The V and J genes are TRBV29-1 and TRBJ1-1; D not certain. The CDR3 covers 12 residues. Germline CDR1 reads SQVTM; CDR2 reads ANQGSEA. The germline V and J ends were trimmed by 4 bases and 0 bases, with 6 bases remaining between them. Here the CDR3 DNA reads TGCAGCGTTGCTGAAATGAACACTGAAGCTTTCTTT. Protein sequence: CSVAEMNTEAFF.